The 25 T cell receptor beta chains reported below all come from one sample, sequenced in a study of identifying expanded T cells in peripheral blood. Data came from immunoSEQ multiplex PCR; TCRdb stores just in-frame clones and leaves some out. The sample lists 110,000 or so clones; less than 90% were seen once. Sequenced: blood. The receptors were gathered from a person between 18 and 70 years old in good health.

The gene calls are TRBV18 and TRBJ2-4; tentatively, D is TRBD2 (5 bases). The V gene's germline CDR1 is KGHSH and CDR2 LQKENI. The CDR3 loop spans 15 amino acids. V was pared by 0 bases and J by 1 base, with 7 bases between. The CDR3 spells CASSPPRVAKNIQYF. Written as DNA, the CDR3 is TGTGCCAGCTCACCACCGAGGGTTGCCAAAAACATTCAGTACTTC.

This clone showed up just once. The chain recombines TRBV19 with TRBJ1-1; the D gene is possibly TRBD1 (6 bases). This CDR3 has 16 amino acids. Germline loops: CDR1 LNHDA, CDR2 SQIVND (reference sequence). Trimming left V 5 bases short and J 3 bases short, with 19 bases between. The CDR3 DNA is TGTGCCAGTAGTCAAACAGGGACATTCTCGTACACTGAAGCTTTCTTT. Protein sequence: CASSQTGTFSYTEAFF.

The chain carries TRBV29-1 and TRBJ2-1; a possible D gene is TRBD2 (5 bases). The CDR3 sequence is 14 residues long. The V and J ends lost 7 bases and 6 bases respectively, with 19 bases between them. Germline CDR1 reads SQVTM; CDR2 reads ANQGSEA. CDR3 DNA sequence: TGCAGCGCCCAAAGCGGTTCGGTGGGCAATGAGCAGTTCTTC. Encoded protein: CSAQSGSVGNEQFF.

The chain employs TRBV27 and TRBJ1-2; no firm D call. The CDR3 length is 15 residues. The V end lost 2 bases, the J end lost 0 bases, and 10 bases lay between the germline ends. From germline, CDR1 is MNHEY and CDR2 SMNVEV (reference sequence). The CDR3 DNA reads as TGTGCCAGCAGTTTAAAGAGGGAAGCTAACTATGGCTACACCTTC. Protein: CASSLKREANYGYTF.

CDR3 nucleotides: TGTGCCAGCAGTTTAAACAGAGCCTACGAGCAGTACTTC. This codes for CASSLNRAYEQYF. J is TRBJ2-7 and V is TRBV27, with D uncertain. V lost 2 bases, J lost 2 bases, and 7 bases lay in between. CDR1 is MNHEY and CDR2 is SMNVEV in the germline V gene (reference sequence). This CDR3 spans 13 amino acids.

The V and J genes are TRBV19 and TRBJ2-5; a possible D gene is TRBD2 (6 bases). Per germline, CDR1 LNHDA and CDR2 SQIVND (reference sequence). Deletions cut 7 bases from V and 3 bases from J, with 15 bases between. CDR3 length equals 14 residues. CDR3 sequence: CASKAREREETQYF. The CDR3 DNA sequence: TGTGCCAGTAAGGCTCGGGAGCGGGAAGAGACCCAGTACTTC.

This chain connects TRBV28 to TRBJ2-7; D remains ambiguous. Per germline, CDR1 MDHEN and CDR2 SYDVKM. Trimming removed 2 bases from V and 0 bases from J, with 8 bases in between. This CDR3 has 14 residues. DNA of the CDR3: TGTGCCAGCAGTTTAGGCTCCGTCTCCTACGAGCAGTACTTC. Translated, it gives CASSLGSVSYEQYF.

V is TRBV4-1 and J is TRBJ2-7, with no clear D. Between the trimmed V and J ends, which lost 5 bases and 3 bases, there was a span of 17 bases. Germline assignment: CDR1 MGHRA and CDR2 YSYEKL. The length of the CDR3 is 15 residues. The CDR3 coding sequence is TGCGCCAGCAGCACCTCACGACAATATTTCTACGAGCAGTACTTC. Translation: CASSTSRQYFYEQYF.

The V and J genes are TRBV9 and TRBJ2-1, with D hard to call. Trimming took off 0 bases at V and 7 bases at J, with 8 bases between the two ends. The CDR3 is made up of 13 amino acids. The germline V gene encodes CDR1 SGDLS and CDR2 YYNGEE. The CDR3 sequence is CASSVALLNEQFF. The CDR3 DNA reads TGTGCCAGCAGCGTAGCGCTATTGAATGAGCAGTTCTTC.

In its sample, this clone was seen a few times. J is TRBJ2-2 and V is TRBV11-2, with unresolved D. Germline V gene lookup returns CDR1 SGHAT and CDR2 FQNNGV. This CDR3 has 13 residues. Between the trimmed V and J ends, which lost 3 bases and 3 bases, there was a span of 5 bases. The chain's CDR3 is CASSFDHTGELFF. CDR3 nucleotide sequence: TGTGCCAGCAGCTTCGACCACACCGGGGAGCTGTTTTTT.

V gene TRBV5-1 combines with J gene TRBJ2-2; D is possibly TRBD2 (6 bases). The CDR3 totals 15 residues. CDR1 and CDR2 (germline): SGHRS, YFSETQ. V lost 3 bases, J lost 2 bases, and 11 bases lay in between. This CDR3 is CASSSEEGNTGELFF. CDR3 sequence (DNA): TGCGCCAGCAGCTCGGAGGAGGGAAACACCGGGGAGCTGTTTTTT.

CDR3 residues: CASSPGTVNTEAFF. Here the CDR3 DNA reads TGTGCCAGCAGCCCGGGGACAGTGAACACTGAAGCTTTCTTT. This chain uses TRBV7-9 with TRBJ1-1; TRBD1 matches at 7 bases. The CDR3 has 14 amino acids. The ends lost 5 bases at V and 0 bases at J; junction bases unmatched: 3. Germline loops: CDR1 SEHNR, CDR2 FQNEAQ (reference sequence). Full variable domain (remainder filled in from reference TRBV7-9 and TRBJ1-1): DTGVSQNPRHKITKRGQNVTFRCDPISEHNRLYWYRQTLGQGPEFLTYFQNEAQLEKSRLLSDRFSAERPKGSFSTLEIQRTEQGDSAMYLCASSPGTVNTEAFFGQGTRLTVV.

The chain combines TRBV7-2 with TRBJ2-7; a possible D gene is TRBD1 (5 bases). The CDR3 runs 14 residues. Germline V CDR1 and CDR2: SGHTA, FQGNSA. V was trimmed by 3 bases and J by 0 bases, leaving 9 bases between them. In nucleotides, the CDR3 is TGTGCCAGCAGCTTTGACAGACGCTCCTACGAGCAGTACTTC. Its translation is CASSFDRRSYEQYF.

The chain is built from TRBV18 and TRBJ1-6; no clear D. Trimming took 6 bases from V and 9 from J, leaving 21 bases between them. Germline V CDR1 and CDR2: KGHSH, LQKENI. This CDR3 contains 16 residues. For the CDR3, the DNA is TGTGCCAGCTCCCGGGAGCTCGCACCCGGAAGTTCACCCCTCCACTTT. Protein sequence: CASSRELAPGSSPLHF. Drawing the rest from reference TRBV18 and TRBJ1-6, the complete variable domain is NAGVMQNPRHLVRRRGQEARLRCSPMKGHSHVYWYRQLPEEGLKFMVYLQKENIIDESGMPKERFSAEFPKEGPSILRIQQVVRGDSAAYFCASSRELAPGSSPLHFGNGTRLTVT.

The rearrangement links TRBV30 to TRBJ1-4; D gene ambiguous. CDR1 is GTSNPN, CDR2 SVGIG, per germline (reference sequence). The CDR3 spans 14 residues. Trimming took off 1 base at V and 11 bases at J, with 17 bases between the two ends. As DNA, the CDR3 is TGTGCCTGGAGTGCGGGTTCAGTCCCGGAGAAACTGTTTTTT. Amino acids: CAWSAGSVPEKLFF.

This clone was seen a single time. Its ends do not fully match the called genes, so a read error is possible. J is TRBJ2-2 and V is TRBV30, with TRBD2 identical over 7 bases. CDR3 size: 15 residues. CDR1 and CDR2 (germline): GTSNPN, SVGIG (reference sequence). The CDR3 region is CAWSKAGREHRGAVF. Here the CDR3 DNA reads TGTGCCTGGAGTAAGGCAGGGAGGGAACACCGGGGAGCTGTTTTT.

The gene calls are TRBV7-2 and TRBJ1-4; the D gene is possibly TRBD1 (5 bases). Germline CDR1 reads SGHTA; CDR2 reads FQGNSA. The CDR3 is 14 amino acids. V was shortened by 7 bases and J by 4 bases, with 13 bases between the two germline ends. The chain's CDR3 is CASKQQANNEKLFF. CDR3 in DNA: TGTGCCAGCAAGCAACAGGCTAATAATGAAAAACTGTTTTTT.

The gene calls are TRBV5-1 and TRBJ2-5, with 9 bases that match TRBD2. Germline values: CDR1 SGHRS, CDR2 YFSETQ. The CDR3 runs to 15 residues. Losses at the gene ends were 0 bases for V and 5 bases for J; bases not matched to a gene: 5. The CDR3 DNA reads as TGCGCCAGCAGCTTGGTCCTAGCGGGATTTGAGACCCAGTACTTC. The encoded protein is CASSLVLAGFETQYF. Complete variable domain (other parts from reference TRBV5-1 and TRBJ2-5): KAGVTQTPRYLIKTRGQQVTLSCSPISGHRSVSWYQQTPGQGLQFLFEYFSETQRNKGNFPGRFSGRQFSNSRSEMNVSTLELGDSALYLCASSLVLAGFETQYFGPGTRLLVL.

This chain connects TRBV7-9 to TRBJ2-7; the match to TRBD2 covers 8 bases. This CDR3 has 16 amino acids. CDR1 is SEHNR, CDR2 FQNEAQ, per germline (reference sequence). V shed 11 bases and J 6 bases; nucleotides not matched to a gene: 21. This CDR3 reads CAGQRLLSSGQGEQYF. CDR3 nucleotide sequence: TGTGCCGGCCAACGCCTCTTATCTAGCGGGCAAGGCGAGCAGTACTTC.

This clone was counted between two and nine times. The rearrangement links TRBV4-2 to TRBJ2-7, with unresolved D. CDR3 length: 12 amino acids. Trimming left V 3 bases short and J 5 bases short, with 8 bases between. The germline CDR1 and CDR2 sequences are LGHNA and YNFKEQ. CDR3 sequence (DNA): TGTGCCAGCAGCCACAGCCGAGACGAGCAGTACTTC. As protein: CASSHSRDEQYF.

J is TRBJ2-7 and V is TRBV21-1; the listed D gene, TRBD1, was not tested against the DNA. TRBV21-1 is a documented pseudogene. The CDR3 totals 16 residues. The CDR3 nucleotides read TGTGCCAGCAGCGAGCACAGGGATGCCTTTACCTACGAGCAGTACTTC. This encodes CASSEHRDAFTYEQYF.

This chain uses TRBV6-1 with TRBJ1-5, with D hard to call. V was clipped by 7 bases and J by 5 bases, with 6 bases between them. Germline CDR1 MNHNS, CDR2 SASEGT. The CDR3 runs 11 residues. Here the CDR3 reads CASNEYQPQHF. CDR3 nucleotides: TGTGCCAGCAATGAGTATCAGCCCCAGCATTTT.

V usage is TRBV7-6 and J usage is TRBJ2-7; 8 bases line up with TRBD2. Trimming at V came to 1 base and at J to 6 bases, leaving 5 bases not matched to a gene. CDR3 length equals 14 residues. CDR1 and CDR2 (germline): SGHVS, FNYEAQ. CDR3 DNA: TGTGCCAGCAGCTTAGAACTAGCGGACGGCGAGCAGTACTTC. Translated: CASSLELADGEQYF. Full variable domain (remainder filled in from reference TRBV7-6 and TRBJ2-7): GAGVSQSPRYKVTKRGQDVALRCDPISGHVSLYWYRQALGQGPEFLTYFNYEAQQDKSGLPNDRFSAERPEGSISTLTIQRTEQRDSAMYRCASSLELADGEQYFGPGTRLTVT.

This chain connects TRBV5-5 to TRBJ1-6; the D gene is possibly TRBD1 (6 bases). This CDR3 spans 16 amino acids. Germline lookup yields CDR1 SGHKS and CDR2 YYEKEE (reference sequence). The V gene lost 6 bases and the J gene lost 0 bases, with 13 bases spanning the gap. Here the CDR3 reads CASTGAGHSYNSPLHF. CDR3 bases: TGTGCCAGCACCGGGGCGGGACACTCCTATAATTCACCCCTCCACTTT.

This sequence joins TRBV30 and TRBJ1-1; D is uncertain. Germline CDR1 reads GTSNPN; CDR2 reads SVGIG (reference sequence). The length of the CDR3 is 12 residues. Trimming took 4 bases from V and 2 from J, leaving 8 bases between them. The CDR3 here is CAWKYSNTEAFF. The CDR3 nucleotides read TGTGCCTGGAAGTACAGTAACACTGAAGCTTTCTTT.